This T cell receptor (beta chain) was documented in a study of CD8 T cells in Susac syndrome. A few counts support this clonotype. Trimming took off 4 bases at V and 7 bases at J, with 13 bases between the two ends. This CDR3 comprises 13 residues. Blood CD8+ and CD4+ T cells underwent high-throughput TCR beta sequencing. Reverse transcription used about 0.45 to 1 ug RNA and random hexamers. MiXCR was run by TCRdb on the immunoSEQ multiplex PCR reads, yielding one entry per CDR3 protein. Of approximately 300,000 distinct CDR3 sequences listed, 85% are singletons. The clonotype was recovered from a human donor with multiple sclerosis. This chain uses TRBV12-3 or TRBV12-4 with TRBJ1-2, with D uncertain. The specimen sequenced was CD8+ T cells from PBMCs. The CDR3 loop reads CASSYPYKVGYTF. Here the CDR3 DNA reads TGTGCCAGCAGTTACCCCTACAAGGTTGGCTACACCTTC.